Below are 32 T cell receptor beta chains sequenced from a single sample in a study of CD8+CD57+ T cells in acquired aplastic anemia. Both TCR beta VDJ combination and CDR3 sequence profiling were carried out. Genomic DNA was the template for this profiling. TCRdb analysed the reads with MiXCR anew, one entry per CDR3 protein. The sample contains about 110,000 distinct CDR3 sequences, 50% to 65% of which appear only once. The specimen sequenced was sorted CD4+, CD8+, or CD8+CD57+ T cells (not recorded which) from PBMCs. These receptors all stem from a human donor in good health, serving as a control.

Comment on this clonotype: In this CDR3 the conserved last residue, phenylalanine or tryptophan, is missing, so a read error is likely. V gene TRBV4-3 combines with J gene TRBJ1-2; TRBD1 aligns across 9 bases. Germline CDR1 and CDR2: LGHNA and YSLEER. Unmatched junction bases numbered 4, after V lost 5 bases and J lost 0 bases. There are 15 residues in the CDR3. The CDR3 sequence is CASSLGDRANYGYTL. The CDR3 DNA follows: TGCGCCAGCAGCTTGGGGGACAGGGCTAACTATGGCTACACCCTC.

This rearrangement joins TRBV25-1 to TRBJ2-1; no definite D call. This CDR3 is 12 amino acids long. Germline values: CDR1 MGHDK, CDR2 SYGVNS. V shed 5 bases and J shed 10 bases, with 12 bases lying between them. The CDR3 coding sequence is TGTGCCAGCAGTTCCAGGATGTCCGAGCAGTTCTTC. It is translated as CASSSRMSEQFF.

This chain connects TRBV6-1 to TRBJ2-7, with 8 bases identical to TRBD1. The CDR3 runs to 13 residues. The trim removed 6 bases at V and 6 bases at J, leaving 7 bases unmatched. Per the germline V gene, CDR1 is MNHNS and CDR2 is SASEGT. The CDR3 nucleotides are TGTGCCAGCAGCCGGGGACAGGCGAGCGAGCAGTACTTC. This gives the protein CASSRGQASEQYF.

V usage is TRBV7-3 and J usage is TRBJ2-5; the match to TRBD2 covers 11 bases. CDR1 is SGHTA and CDR2 is FQGTGA in the germline V gene. V was clipped by 6 bases and J by 2 bases; unmatched bases: 8. The CDR3 has 16 amino acids. In nucleotides, the CDR3 is TGTGCCAGCAGTCGTAGCGGGGGGGGCATACAAGAGACCCAGTACTTC. Translating it yields CASSRSGGGIQETQYF.

The chain has TRBV20-1 and TRBJ1-5; no clear D gene. Germline values: CDR1 DFQATT, CDR2 SNEGSKA (reference sequence). This CDR3 is 13 amino acids long. Trimming pared 3 bases from V and 5 bases from J, leaving 11 bases between. The CDR3: CSARDGIHQPQHF. CDR3 sequence (DNA): TGCAGTGCTAGGGACGGTATCCATCAGCCCCAGCATTTT.

To note about this clonotype: A read error may be the cause here, since a much bigger clone is one base away. This chain joins TRBV6-1 and TRBJ1-1; D gene uncertain. The CDR3 spans 12 residues. Germline-derived CDR1 and CDR2 are MNHNS and SASEGT. The CDR3 DNA sequence: TGTGTCAGCTTCGAACATCACGCTGAAGCTTTCTTT. This translates into CVSFEHHAEAFF.

The V gene is TRBV25-1, the J gene TRBJ2-5; D possibly uses TRBD1 or TRBD2 (7 bases each). The CDR3 consists of 15 residues. The germline V gene encodes CDR1 MGHDK and CDR2 SYGVNS. Trimming took off 4 bases at V and 2 bases at J, with 14 bases between the two ends. CDR3 in amino acids: CASSGGGRGQETQYF. The CDR3 DNA reads TGTGCCAGCAGTGGGGGGGGCAGGGGGCAAGAGACCCAGTACTTC.

Note on this clonotype: Given a much more abundant clone one base away, this may be a read error. In this CDR3 the conserved last residue, phenylalanine or tryptophan, is missing, so a read error is likely. The V gene is TRBV11-3, the J gene TRBJ2-1; TRBD1 or TRBD2 may be the D gene (5 bases each). The V gene's germline CDR1 is SGHNT and CDR2 YENEEA. This CDR3 is 13 amino acids long. Trimming took off 4 bases at V and 10 bases at J, with 14 bases between the two ends. CDR3 bases: TGTGCCAGCAGCTACTCGGGGCGCGGGGAGCAGTTCTTA. Protein sequence: CASSYSGRGEQFL.

The CDR3 is CASSERWTSGNPPDTQYF. DNA of the CDR3: TGTGCCAGCAGTGAACGTTGGACTAGCGGGAATCCCCCAGATACGCAGTATTTT. V and J are TRBV2 and TRBJ2-3; 12 nucleotides align to TRBD2. The length of the CDR3 is 18 residues. Losses at the gene ends were 2 bases for V and 4 bases for J; bases not matched to a gene: 10. Germline CDR1 and CDR2: SNHLY and FYNNEI.

This clonotype has only one observation. This chain joins TRBV6-1 and TRBJ1-6; TRBD1 aligns across 11 bases. The CDR3 runs to 14 residues. Per germline, CDR1 MNHNS and CDR2 SASEGT. The CDR3 region is CEGDRGTWNSPLHF. The CDR3 DNA reads as TGTGAGGGGGACAGGGGGACGTGGAATTCACCCCTCCACTTT.

The chain recombines TRBV4-2 with TRBJ2-1; D not resolved. Germline V lookup: CDR1 LGHNA, CDR2 YNFKEQ. There are 14 residues in the CDR3. Trimming took 1 base from V and 1 from J, leaving 5 bases between them. CDR3 in amino acids: CASSQGESYNEQFF. The DNA for the CDR3 is TGTGCCAGCAGCCAAGGAGAGTCCTACAATGAGCAGTTCTTC.

This clonotype was recorded a few times. The chain employs TRBV6-1 and TRBJ2-1, with 16 bases aligning to TRBD2. CDR1 and CDR2 from the germline V gene are MNHNS and SASEGT. Losses at the gene ends were 8 bases for V and 8 bases for J; bases not matched to a gene: 6. This CDR3 is built from 15 residues. CDR3 region: CASYGTSGGADEQFF. CDR3 in DNA: TGTGCCAGCTATGGGACTAGCGGGGGGGCCGATGAGCAGTTCTTC.

This clonotype showed up just a few times. This chain joins TRBV30 and TRBJ1-1; D unclear. V lost 4 bases to trimming and J lost 1 base, with 7 bases between them. CDR1 GTSNPN and CDR2 SVGIG come from the germline V gene (reference sequence). The length of the CDR3 is 12 residues. The CDR3 nucleotides read TGTGCCTGGACAACGGGGAACACTGAAGCTTTCTTT. Its protein product is CAWTTGNTEAFF.

V and J are TRBV2 and TRBJ2-3; no definite D call. This CDR3 is built from 12 residues. CDR1 is SNHLY and CDR2 is FYNNEI in the germline V gene. Trimming pared 2 bases from V and 6 bases from J, leaving 6 bases between. The CDR3 bases are TGTGCCAGCAGTGAATCTGGGGATACGCAGTATTTT. It codes for CASSESGDTQYF.

The chain links TRBV20-1 to TRBJ1-3, with D hard to call. The V and J ends lost 0 bases and 0 bases respectively, with 12 bases between them. The CDR3 runs 16 residues. Germline V gives CDR1 DFQATT, CDR2 SNEGSKA (reference sequence). Here the CDR3 DNA reads TGCAGTGCTAGAGATGCAGACGGCTCCTCTGGAAACACCATATATTTT. Its protein is CSARDADGSSGNTIYF.

This sequence joins TRBV20-1 and TRBJ2-7; 11 bases align to TRBD2. The CDR3 has 15 amino acids. The germline CDR1 and CDR2 sequences are DFQATT and SNEGSKA (reference sequence). V was clipped by 3 bases and J by 5 bases; unmatched bases: 9. The CDR3 protein is CSASQVAGGINEQYF. In DNA form, the CDR3 reads TGCAGTGCTAGTCAAGTAGCGGGGGGGATTAACGAGCAGTACTTC.

The chain is built from TRBV19 and TRBJ1-3; D not resolved. Trimming cost V 3 bases and J 0 bases, with 6 bases left between them. The CDR3 contains 14 residues. Germline V gives CDR1 LNHDA, CDR2 SQIVND (reference sequence). CDR3 DNA: TGTGCCAGTAGTATCGGCAGCTCTGGAAACACCATATATTTT. The encoded protein is CASSIGSSGNTIYF.

This clonotype has at least ten counts. This chain uses TRBV4-3 with TRBJ1-2; no clear D. The CDR3 spans 16 residues. Germline CDR1 and CDR2: LGHNA and YSLEER. V dropped 0 bases and J dropped 2 bases, with 13 bases sitting between them. The CDR3: CASSQDHTGINYGYTF. DNA for the CDR3: TGCGCCAGCAGCCAAGATCATACCGGGATCAACTATGGCTACACCTTC.

CDR3 nucleotides: TGCAGCGTTGTGACGGCTAACTATGGCTACACCTTC. It is translated as CSVVTANYGYTF. V gene TRBV29-1 combines with J gene TRBJ1-2; no clear D. Trimming removed 4 bases at V and 0 bases at J, with 6 bases between. The CDR3 totals 12 residues. Germline V gives CDR1 SQVTM, CDR2 ANQGSEA.

The rearrangement uses TRBV15 and TRBJ1-5; D is ambiguous. Germline V gene sequence: CDR1 LNHNV, CDR2 YYDKDF (reference sequence). The CDR3 contains 14 residues. Trimming pared 0 bases from V and 4 bases from J, leaving 7 bases between. CDR3 coding DNA: TGTGCCACCAGCAGAGATCCCGGTAATCAGCCCCAGCATTTT. Its protein is CATSRDPGNQPQHF.

The chain has TRBV25-1 and TRBJ1-5, with 8 positions matching TRBD1. There are 16 residues in the CDR3. Germline V gives CDR1 MGHDK, CDR2 SYGVNS. V gave up 3 bases and J gave up 6 bases; unmatched junction bases: 10. CDR3 DNA sequence: TGTGCCAGCAGTGACCGAAGAGGACAGGGCGGTCAGCCCCAGCATTTT. Translating gives CASSDRRGQGGQPQHF.

The CDR3 coding sequence is TGTGCCAGCAGCGGCGTAGGGGGGCCGTTAGAGACCCAGTACTTC. It translates to CASSGVGGPLETQYF. The chain carries TRBV2 and TRBJ2-5; either TRBD1 or TRBD2 may fit D (6 bases each). CDR3 length: 15 amino acids. Per germline, CDR1 SNHLY and CDR2 FYNNEI. V was trimmed by 6 bases and J by 4 bases, leaving 18 bases between them.

The chain links TRBV5-1 to TRBJ1-2; 7 bases align to TRBD1. The germline V gene encodes CDR1 SGHRS and CDR2 YFSETQ. V shed 6 bases, J shed 13 bases, and the junction held 9 bases outside the gene matches. This CDR3 comprises 11 residues. CDR3 residues: CASTSGQALTF. The CDR3 DNA is TGCGCCAGCACTTCCGGACAGGCCCTCACCTTC.

The V and J genes are TRBV4-1 and TRBJ2-1, with 9 bases matching TRBD2. The CDR3 covers 18 residues. V trimming: 4 bases; J trimming: 3 bases; junction bases outside the gene matches: 13. Per germline, CDR1 MGHRA and CDR2 YSYEKL. The CDR3 reads CASSLLLAGQPLYNEQFF. CDR3 DNA sequence: TGCGCCAGCAGCCTCCTCCTAGCGGGGCAGCCCCTCTACAATGAGCAGTTCTTC.

This CDR3 reads CASSLARGQGPYNEQFF. CDR3 coding DNA: TGTGCCAGCAGCTTAGCGCGGGGACAGGGCCCCTACAATGAGCAGTTCTTC. The chain joins TRBV7-2 to TRBJ2-1; 9 nucleotides agree with TRBD1. CDR3 length equals 17 residues. V lost 0 bases, J lost 2 bases, and 5 bases stayed unmatched. The germline V gene encodes CDR1 SGHTA and CDR2 FQGNSA.

The V and J genes are TRBV9 and TRBJ2-1, with 10 bases that match TRBD2. J was trimmed by 9 bases and V by 4 bases; bases with no gene match: 4. The CDR3 totals 13 residues. Per germline, CDR1 SGDLS and CDR2 YYNGEE. The chain's CDR3 is CASSSGGASEQFF. The CDR3 nucleotides read TGTGCCAGCAGCAGCGGGGGGGCGAGTGAGCAGTTCTTC.

This chain links TRBV10-2 with TRBJ2-1; D perhaps matches TRBD2 (5 bases). The V end lost 2 bases, the J end lost 6 bases, and 11 bases lay between the germline ends. This CDR3 comprises 14 residues. Germline V gene sequence: CDR1 WSHSY, CDR2 SAAADI. The CDR3, as DNA: TGCGCCAGCAGTGAGACTAGAAGCGGCAATGAGCAGTTCTTC. This codes for CASSETRSGNEQFF.

The genes are TRBV15 and TRBJ1-6; 10 bases map to TRBD1. The CDR3 is made up of 16 amino acids. The germline CDR1 and CDR2 sequences are LNHNV and YYDKDF (reference sequence). V lost 3 bases to trimming and J lost 10 bases; unmatched junction nucleotides: 9. Here the CDR3 DNA reads TGTGCCACCAGCAGTCCGAGACAGGGGGCATGGTCACCCCTCCACTTT. It codes for CATSSPRQGAWSPLHF. Supplemented by reference TRBV15 and TRBJ1-6, the full variable domain reads DAMVIQNPRYQVTQFGKPVTLSCSQTLNHNVMYWYQQKSSQAPKLLFHYYDKDFNNEADTPDNFQSRRPNTSFCFLDIRSPGLGDTAMYLCATSSPRQGAWSPLHFGNGTRLTVT.

The chain combines TRBV13 with TRBJ1-2; 9 bases agree with TRBD1. The germline V gene has CDR1 PRHDT and CDR2 FYEKMQ (reference sequence). Trimming took 6 bases from V and 2 from J; bases not matched to a gene: 7. The CDR3 loop spans 15 amino acids. CDR3 DNA sequence: TGTGCCAGCAGAAAACAGGGGGCGTCCAACTATGGCTACACCTTC. Its translation: CASRKQGASNYGYTF.

On this clonotype: Since a much larger clone is just one base distant, this may be a read error. The J gene is TRBJ1-2, the V gene TRBV27; D is perhaps TRBD1 (5 bases). V was clipped by 5 bases and J by 8 bases, with 21 bases between them. CDR3 length: 15 amino acids. Germline CDR1 is MNHEY and CDR2 is SMNVEV (reference sequence). The CDR3 reads CASSPYPSQGLGYTF. In DNA, the CDR3 is TGTGCCAGCAGTCCATATCCGAGCCAGGGTTTAGGCTACACCTTC.

The chain carries TRBV2 and TRBJ2-2; TRBD2 might be the D (7 bases). CDR3 length: 13 residues. Germline loops: CDR1 SNHLY, CDR2 FYNNEI. The CDR3 sequence is CVASGTRSGELFF. The CDR3 DNA sequence: TGTGTTGCAAGCGGGACAAGGAGCGGGGAGCTGTTTTTT.

The V call is TRBV29-1, the J call TRBJ2-1; D is uncertain. The CDR3 is 12 amino acids. The germline gives CDR1 SQVTM, CDR2 ANQGSEA. V was trimmed by 5 bases and J by 10 bases, leaving 15 bases between them. The CDR3 loop is CSVRSETYEQFF. The CDR3 DNA is TGCAGCGTTAGGTCCGAGACCTACGAGCAGTTCTTC.